A single sample gave rise to the 11 T cell receptor beta chains below, sequenced in a study of OX40 agonist ivuxolimab in advanced cancers. Profiled with immunoSEQ multiplex PCR; TCRdb holds only in-frame clones, not every one. The table shows 55,000 to 85,000 clones, with 70% to 90% occurring only once. The material sequenced was CD4+ or CD8+ T cells sorted from blood, taken in a trial of the OX40 agonist ivuxolimab. All receptors derive from an adult with an advanced solid tumor such as melanoma, head and neck, liver or kidney cancer.

CDR3 in DNA: TGTGCCAGCTCACCACGTGCAGGGGGCGGCTATGGCTACACCTTC. Its translation is CASSPRAGGGYGYTF. This chain links TRBV18 with TRBJ1-2; 8 nucleotides match TRBD1. The length of the CDR3 is 15 residues. The V segment lost 1 base and the J segment 4 bases; nucleotides outside the gene matches: 5. Looked up from germline, CDR1 is KGHSH and CDR2 is LQKENI.

The chain couples TRBV6-5 to TRBJ1-5, with 7 bases identical to TRBD1. The CDR3 length is 14 residues. In germline, CDR1 is MNHEY, CDR2 SVGAGI. With V trimmed by 7 bases and J by 7 bases, 10 bases remained unmatched. The CDR3 bases are TGTGCCAGCAACCAAGGGGGCATAGGGCAGCCCCAGCATTTT. This encodes CASNQGGIGQPQHF.

The chain links TRBV5-6 to TRBJ2-7; D possibly corresponds to TRBD1 (5 bases). The CDR3 consists of 14 residues. Germline CDR1 is SGHDT and CDR2 is YYEEEE. V was cut by 2 bases and J by 2 bases, with 11 bases left in between. CDR3 sequence reads: CASSLGQWAYEQYF. The CDR3 DNA is TGTGCCAGCAGCTTAGGACAATGGGCCTACGAGCAGTACTTC.

This chain joins TRBV7-9 and TRBJ1-5; a weak D match, TRBD1 (6 bases). Germline V gene data show CDR1 as SEHNR and CDR2 as FQNEAQ (reference sequence). Trimming removed 8 bases from V and 6 bases from J, with 17 bases in between. The CDR3 sequence is 14 residues long. The CDR3 protein is CASGDGQRGQPQHF. CDR3 coding DNA: TGTGCCAGCGGGGACGGACAGAGAGGTCAGCCCCAGCATTTT.

V is TRBV5-1 and J is TRBJ1-5; 9 nucleotides align to TRBD1. V gave up 4 bases and J gave up 6 bases; unmatched junction bases: 5. CDR3 length: 14 amino acids. The germline V gene has CDR1 SGHRS and CDR2 YFSETQ. The CDR3 reads CASSPQGAGQPQHF. CDR3 sequence (DNA): TGCGCCAGCAGCCCACAGGGGGCTGGTCAGCCCCAGCATTTT. Using reference TRBV5-1 and TRBJ1-5 for the parts outside the CDR3, the full variable domain is KAGVTQTPRYLIKTRGQQVTLSCSPISGHRSVSWYQQTPGQGLQFLFEYFSETQRNKGNFPGRFSGRQFSNSRSEMNVSTLELGDSALYLCASSPQGAGQPQHFGDGTRLSIL.

The chain links TRBV5-4 to TRBJ2-3; D might be TRBD2 (5 bases). V dropped 3 bases and J dropped 4 bases, with 9 bases sitting between them. The CDR3 runs 13 residues. Germline V gene data show CDR1 as SGHNT and CDR2 as YYREEE (reference sequence). DNA of the CDR3: TGTGCCAGCAGCTCGCCACTAGCAGATACGCAGTATTTT. Translating it yields CASSSPLADTQYF.

The chain recombines TRBV18 with TRBJ2-5, with D hard to call. Germline CDR1 is KGHSH and CDR2 is LQKENI. This CDR3 spans 13 amino acids. Trimming removed 0 bases at V and 3 bases at J, with 5 bases between. This chain's CDR3 is CASSPPVEETQYF. DNA of the CDR3: TGTGCCAGCTCACCACCGGTGGAAGAGACCCAGTACTTC.

The V gene is TRBV19, the J gene TRBJ1-1; 8 bases fit TRBD1. The CDR3 spans 12 residues. CDR1 LNHDA and CDR2 SQIVND come from the germline V gene (reference sequence). J was trimmed by 7 bases and V by 6 bases; bases with no gene match: 4. The CDR3 DNA is TGTGCCAGTAGATTCGGACAGGGTGAAGCTTTCTTT. Its translation is CASRFGQGEAFF.

The chain combines TRBV7-2 with TRBJ2-5; D is perhaps TRBD1 or TRBD2 (6 bases each). The CDR3 covers 17 residues. V lost 5 bases, J lost 4 bases, and 23 bases lay in between. Germline V CDR1 and CDR2: SGHTA, FQGNSA. The CDR3: CASSPDLPTGRRETQYF. CDR3 nucleotide sequence: TGTGCCAGCAGCCCAGACCTACCCACAGGGAGGCGAGAGACCCAGTACTTC.

The rearrangement links TRBV2 to TRBJ2-5; D is ambiguous. This CDR3 has 13 residues. CDR1 and CDR2 (germline): SNHLY, FYNNEI. Trimming removed 5 bases at V and 1 base at J, with 8 bases between. CDR3 protein: CASSLAVQETQYF. CDR3 nucleotide sequence: TGTGCCAGCAGTTTAGCCGTCCAAGAGACCCAGTACTTC.

In this sample, this clone turned up once. The chain recombines TRBV6-1 with TRBJ1-5, with D unresolved. Germline CDR1 reads MNHNS; CDR2 reads SASEGT. With 2 bases removed from V and 2 bases from J, the gap between germline ends came to 16 bases. This CDR3 has 17 residues. CDR3 region: CASSENSGIRRNQPQHF. The CDR3 DNA reads as TGTGCCAGCAGTGAAAATTCCGGGATTCGGCGCAATCAGCCCCAGCATTTT.